The T cell receptor beta chain described here comes from a study of T cell responses to AZD1222 COVID-19 vaccine. The V gene lost 1 base and the J gene lost 5 bases, with 14 bases spanning the gap. Germline CDR1 MGHRA, CDR2 YSYEKL. This CDR3 is 15 amino acids long. The assay was immunoSEQ multiplex PCR, and TCRdb's table has in-frame clones only and misses some. This table holds approximately 150,000 clones, under 95% found once. This clonotype originated in an adult who received the MenACWY meningococcal vaccine as a control. This sequence joins TRBV4-1 and TRBJ1-1; no clear D gene. The sequences come from peripheral blood, collected 28 days after the second dose of the MenACWY control vaccine. For the CDR3, the DNA is TGCGCCAGCAGCCAAGGGGAGGGATTGGGTACTGAAGCTTTCTTT. Translated, it gives CASSQGEGLGTEAFF.